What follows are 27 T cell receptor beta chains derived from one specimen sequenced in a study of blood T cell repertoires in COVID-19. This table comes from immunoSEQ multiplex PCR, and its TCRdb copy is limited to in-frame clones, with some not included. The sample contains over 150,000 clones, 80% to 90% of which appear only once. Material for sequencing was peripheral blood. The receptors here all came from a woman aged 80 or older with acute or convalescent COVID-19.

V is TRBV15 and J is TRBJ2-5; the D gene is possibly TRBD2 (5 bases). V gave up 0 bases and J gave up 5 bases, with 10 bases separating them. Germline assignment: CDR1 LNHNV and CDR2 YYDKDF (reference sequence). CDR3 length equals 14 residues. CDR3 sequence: CATSREASYETQYF. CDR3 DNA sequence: TGTGCCACCAGCAGAGAGGCTAGCTACGAGACCCAGTACTTC.

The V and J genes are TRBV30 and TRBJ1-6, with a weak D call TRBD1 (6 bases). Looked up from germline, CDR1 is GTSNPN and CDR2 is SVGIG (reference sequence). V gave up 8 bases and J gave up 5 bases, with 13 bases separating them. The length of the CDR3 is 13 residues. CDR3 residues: CARSAGDNSPLHF. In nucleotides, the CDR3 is TGTGCCCGTAGTGCAGGGGATAATTCACCCCTCCACTTT.

In DNA, the CDR3 is TGTGCCAGCAGCGTCGGACAGGGAGATACTGAAGCTTTCTTT. This translates into CASSVGQGDTEAFF. This chain joins TRBV5-6 and TRBJ1-1; 8 bases fit TRBD1. V shed 4 bases, J shed 5 bases, and the junction held 7 bases outside the gene matches. Germline V gene sequence: CDR1 SGHDT, CDR2 YYEEEE. The CDR3 is 14 residues long.

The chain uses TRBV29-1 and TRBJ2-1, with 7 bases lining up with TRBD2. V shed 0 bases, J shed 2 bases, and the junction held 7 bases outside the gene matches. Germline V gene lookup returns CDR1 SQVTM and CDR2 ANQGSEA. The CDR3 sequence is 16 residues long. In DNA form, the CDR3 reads TGCAGCGTTGAAGATCTACTAGCGACTACCTACAATGAGCAGTTCTTC. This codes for CSVEDLLATTYNEQFF.

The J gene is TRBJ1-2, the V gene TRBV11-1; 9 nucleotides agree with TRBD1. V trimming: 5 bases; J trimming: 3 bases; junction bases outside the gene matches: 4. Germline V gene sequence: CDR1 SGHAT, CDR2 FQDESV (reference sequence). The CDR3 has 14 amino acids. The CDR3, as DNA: TGTGCCAGCAGCCGTTGGACAGGGGACTATGGCTACACCTTC. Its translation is CASSRWTGDYGYTF. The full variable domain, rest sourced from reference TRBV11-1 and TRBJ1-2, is EAEVAQSPRYKITEKSQAVAFWCDPISGHATLYWYRQILGQGPELLVQFQDESVVDDSQLPKDRFSAERLKGVDSTLKIQPAELGDSAMYLCASSRWTGDYGYTFGSGTRLTVV.

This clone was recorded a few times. In nucleotides, the CDR3 is TGTGCCAGCAGTTACTCGAGCAGGGTGAACACCGGGGAGCTGTTTTTT. Encoded protein: CASSYSSRVNTGELFF. This chain connects TRBV6-5 to TRBJ2-2; D is perhaps TRBD1 (5 bases). Trimming took 0 bases from V and 1 from J, leaving 9 bases between them. The CDR3 sequence is 16 residues long. Germline V gene sequence: CDR1 MNHEY, CDR2 SVGAGI.

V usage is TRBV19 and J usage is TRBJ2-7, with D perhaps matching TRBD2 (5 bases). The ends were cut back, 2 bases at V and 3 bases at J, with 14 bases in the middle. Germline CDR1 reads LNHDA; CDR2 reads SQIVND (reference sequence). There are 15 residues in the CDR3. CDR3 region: CASSIYLRSGYEQYF. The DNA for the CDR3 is TGTGCCAGTAGTATATATCTACGGAGCGGCTACGAGCAGTACTTC.

As DNA, the CDR3 is TGCGCCAGCAGCTTGGTAGGGGGAACCAGTTCAAAAGAGACCCAGTACTTC. This sequence encodes CASSLVGGTSSKETQYF. The chain is built from TRBV5-1 and TRBJ2-5, with a tentative D call TRBD1 (6 bases). Trimming left V 0 bases short and J 3 bases short, with 18 bases between. Germline V gene data show CDR1 as SGHRS and CDR2 as YFSETQ. The CDR3 runs to 17 residues.

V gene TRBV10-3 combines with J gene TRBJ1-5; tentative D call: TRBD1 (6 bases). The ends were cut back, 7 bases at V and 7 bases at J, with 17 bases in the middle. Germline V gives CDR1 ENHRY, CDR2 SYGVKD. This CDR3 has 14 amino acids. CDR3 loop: CAINPTGRGQPQHF. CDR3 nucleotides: TGTGCCATCAACCCAACAGGGCGCGGACAGCCCCAGCATTTT.

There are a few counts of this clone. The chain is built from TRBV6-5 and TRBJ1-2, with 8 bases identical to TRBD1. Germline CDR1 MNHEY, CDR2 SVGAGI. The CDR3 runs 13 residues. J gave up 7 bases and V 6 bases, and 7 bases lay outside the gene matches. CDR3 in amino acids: CASRPGGEGGYTF. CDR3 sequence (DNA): TGTGCCAGCAGACCAGGGGGCGAGGGTGGCTACACCTTC.

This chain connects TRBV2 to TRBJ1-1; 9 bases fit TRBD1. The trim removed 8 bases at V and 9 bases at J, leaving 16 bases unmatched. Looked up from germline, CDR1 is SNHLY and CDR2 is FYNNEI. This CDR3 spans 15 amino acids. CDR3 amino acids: CASGNIVGTGLQAFF. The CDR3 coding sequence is TGTGCCAGCGGGAACATTGTGGGGACAGGGTTGCAAGCTTTCTTT.

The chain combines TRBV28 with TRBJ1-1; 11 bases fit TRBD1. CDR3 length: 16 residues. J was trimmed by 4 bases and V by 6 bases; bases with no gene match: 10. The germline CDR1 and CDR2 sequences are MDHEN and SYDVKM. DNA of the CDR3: TGTGCCAGCAGCCCATTTGGACAGGGGGCGGTCACTGAAGCTTTCTTT. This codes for CASSPFGQGAVTEAFF.

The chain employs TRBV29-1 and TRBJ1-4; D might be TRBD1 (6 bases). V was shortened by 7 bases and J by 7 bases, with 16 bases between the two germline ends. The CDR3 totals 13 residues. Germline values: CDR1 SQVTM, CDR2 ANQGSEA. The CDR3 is CSAQGGAREKLFF. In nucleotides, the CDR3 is TGCAGCGCTCAAGGGGGGGCGCGTGAAAAACTGTTTTTT.

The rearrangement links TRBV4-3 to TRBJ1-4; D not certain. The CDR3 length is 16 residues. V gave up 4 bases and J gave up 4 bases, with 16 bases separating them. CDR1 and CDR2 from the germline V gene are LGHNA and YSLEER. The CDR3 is CASSPTGSLGNEKLFF. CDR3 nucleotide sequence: TGCGCCAGCAGCCCCACGGGGTCTTTGGGTAATGAAAAACTGTTTTTT.

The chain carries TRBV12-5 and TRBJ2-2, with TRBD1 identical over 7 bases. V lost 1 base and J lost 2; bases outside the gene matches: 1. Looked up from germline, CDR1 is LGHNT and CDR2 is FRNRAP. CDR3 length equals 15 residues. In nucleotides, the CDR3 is TGTGCTAGTGGTTTGGGACAGGGTAACACCGGGGAGCTGTTTTTT. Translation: CASGLGQGNTGELFF.

The CDR3 coding sequence is TGTGCCAGCAGTTGGGGATCAGGGGGCCGGTATGGCTACACCTTC. This translates into CASSWGSGGRYGYTF. The rearrangement joins TRBV28 to TRBJ1-2, with 8 bases that match TRBD1. The J segment lost 5 bases and the V segment lost 4 bases, leaving 9 bases of the junction unmatched. Germline lookup yields CDR1 MDHEN and CDR2 SYDVKM. The CDR3 extends over 15 amino acids.

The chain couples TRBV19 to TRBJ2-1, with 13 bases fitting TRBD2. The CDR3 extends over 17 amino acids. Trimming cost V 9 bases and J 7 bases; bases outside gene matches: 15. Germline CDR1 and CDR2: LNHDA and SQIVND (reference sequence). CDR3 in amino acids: CASTPRGLAGKGNEQFF. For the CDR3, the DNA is TGTGCCAGCACCCCAAGGGGACTAGCGGGAAAGGGGAATGAGCAGTTCTTC.

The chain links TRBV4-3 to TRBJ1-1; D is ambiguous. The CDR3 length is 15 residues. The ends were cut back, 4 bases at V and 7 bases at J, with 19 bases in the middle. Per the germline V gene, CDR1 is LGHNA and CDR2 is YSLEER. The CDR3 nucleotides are TGCGCCAGCAGCCGGGCCGCCCGACGAGTGGGTGAAGCTTTCTTT. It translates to CASSRAARRVGEAFF.

The CDR3 loop reads CASSPGQISNLIEAFF. CDR3 in DNA: TGTGCCAGCAGTCCGGGACAGATTTCTAACCTTATTGAAGCTTTCTTT. The rearrangement links TRBV18 to TRBJ1-1; 7 nucleotides match TRBD1. There are 16 residues in the CDR3. V lost 8 bases and J lost 7; bases outside the gene matches: 19. CDR1 is KGHSH, CDR2 LQKENI, per germline.

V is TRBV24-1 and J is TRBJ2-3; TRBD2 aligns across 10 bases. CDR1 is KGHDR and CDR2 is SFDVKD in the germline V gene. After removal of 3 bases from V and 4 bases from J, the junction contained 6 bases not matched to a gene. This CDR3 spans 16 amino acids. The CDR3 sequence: CATSDHRLAGADTQYF. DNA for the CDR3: TGTGCCACCAGTGATCACCGCCTAGCGGGAGCAGATACGCAGTATTTT.

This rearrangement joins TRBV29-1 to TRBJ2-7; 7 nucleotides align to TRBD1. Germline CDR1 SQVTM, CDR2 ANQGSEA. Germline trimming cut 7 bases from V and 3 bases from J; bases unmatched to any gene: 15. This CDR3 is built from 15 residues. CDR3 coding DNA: TGCAGCGCTAGGACAGGAATACTTGGCGACTACGAGCAGTACTTC. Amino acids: CSARTGILGDYEQYF.

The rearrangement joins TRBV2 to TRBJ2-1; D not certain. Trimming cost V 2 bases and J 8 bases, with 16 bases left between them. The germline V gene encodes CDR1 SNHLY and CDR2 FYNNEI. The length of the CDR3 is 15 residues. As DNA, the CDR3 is TGTGCCAGCAGTGAAAGTGCCCAGGTCGGCTATGAGCAGTTCTTC. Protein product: CASSESAQVGYEQFF.

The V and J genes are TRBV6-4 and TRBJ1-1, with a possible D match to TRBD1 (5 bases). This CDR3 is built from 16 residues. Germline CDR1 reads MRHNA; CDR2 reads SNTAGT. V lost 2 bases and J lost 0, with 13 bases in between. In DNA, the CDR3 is TGTGCCAGCAGTGACCCTAGACAGATTCTGAACACTGAAGCTTTCTTT. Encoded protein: CASSDPRQILNTEAFF.

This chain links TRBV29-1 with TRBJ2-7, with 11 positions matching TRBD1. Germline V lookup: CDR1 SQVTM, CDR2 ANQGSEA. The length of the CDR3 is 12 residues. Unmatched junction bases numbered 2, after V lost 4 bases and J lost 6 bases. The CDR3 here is CSVVGQGVEQYF. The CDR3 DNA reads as TGCAGCGTTGTGGGACAGGGGGTCGAGCAGTACTTC.

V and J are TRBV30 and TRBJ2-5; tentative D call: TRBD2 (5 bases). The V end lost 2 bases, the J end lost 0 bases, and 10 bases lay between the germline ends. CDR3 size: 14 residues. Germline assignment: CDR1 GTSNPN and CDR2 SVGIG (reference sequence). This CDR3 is CAWSPLADQETQYF. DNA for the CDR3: TGTGCCTGGAGTCCTCTAGCAGACCAAGAGACCCAGTACTTC.

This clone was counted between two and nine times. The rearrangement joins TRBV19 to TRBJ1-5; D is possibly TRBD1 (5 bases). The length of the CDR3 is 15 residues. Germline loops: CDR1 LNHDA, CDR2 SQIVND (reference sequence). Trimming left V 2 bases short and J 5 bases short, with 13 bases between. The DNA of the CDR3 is TGTGCCAGTAGTATACGGGCCGGAGGGGATCAGCCCCAGCATTTT. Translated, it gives CASSIRAGGDQPQHF.

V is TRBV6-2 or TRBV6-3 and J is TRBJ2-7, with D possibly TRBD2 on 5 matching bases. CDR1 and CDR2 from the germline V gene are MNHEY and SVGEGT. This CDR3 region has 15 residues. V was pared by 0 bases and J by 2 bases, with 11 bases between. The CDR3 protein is CASSYSAVTPYEQYF. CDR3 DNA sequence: TGTGCCAGCAGTTACTCAGCGGTGACTCCCTACGAGCAGTACTTC.